Listed here is a single T cell receptor (beta chain). CDR3 length equals 15 residues. The germline gives CDR1 SGHNT, CDR2 YENEEA. V was clipped by 1 base and J by 2 bases, with 11 bases between them. The method was immunoSEQ multiplex PCR; TCRdb's version includes in-frame clones alone and lacks a portion of them. The sample has hundreds of thousands of clones; about four fifths are singletons. The data are from a study of shared T cell receptors in the human thymus. The sample was also reused in another study, on human thymus T cells. That work states: Having surgery to correct congenital heart defects, healthy Finnish infants acted as the donors. Thymus tissue for the work was resected from patients undergoing corrective heart surgery. Gene usage for V and J segments appeared biased in thymic and blood repertoires. Unrelated individuals reportedly shared highly overlapping thymic TCR repertoires.

The chain couples TRBV11-3 to TRBJ1-2; D may be TRBD1 (6 bases). Sequenced: thymocytes. This sequence originates from a boy younger than two with a congenital heart defect. The DNA of the CDR3 is TGTGCCAGCAGCTTAGGGACAGTCGAGAACTATGGCTACACCTTC. It is translated as CASSLGTVENYGYTF.